Below are 31 T cell receptor beta chains sequenced from a single sample in a study of Tregs in tolerant kidney transplant recipients. Repertoires were generated with immunoSEQ multiplex PCR, while TCRdb's copy carries only in-frame clones and drops some. This table has 60,000 to 95,000 clones, roughly 98% appearing once. The sample consisted of CD4+ T cells from blood, taken before the transplant. These receptors all stem from a human donor who received a combined kidney and bone marrow transplant.

The V call is TRBV10-3, the J call TRBJ2-1; 7 nucleotides agree with TRBD2. The CDR3 consists of 13 residues. CDR1 is ENHRY, CDR2 SYGVKD, per germline. The trim removed 11 bases at V and 7 bases at J, leaving 11 bases unmatched. This CDR3 reads CASSGTGGNEQFF. The CDR3 region has the DNA TGTGCCTCATCCGGGACGGGAGGTAATGAGCAGTTCTTC.

The V gene is TRBV5-8, the J gene TRBJ2-7; perhaps TRBD2 as D (5 bases). Germline V gene data show CDR1 as SGHTS and CDR2 as YDEGEE. There are 14 residues in the CDR3. V gave up 9 bases and J gave up 3 bases, with 19 bases separating them. This chain's CDR3 is CATPGGFTDYEQYF. The CDR3 DNA is TGTGCCACCCCTGGCGGGTTTACCGACTACGAGCAGTACTTC.

The genes are TRBV5-1 and TRBJ2-3, with 10 bases aligning to TRBD1. CDR1 SGHRS and CDR2 YFSETQ come from the germline V gene. V lost 0 bases and J lost 9; bases outside the gene matches: 28. The CDR3 contains 22 residues. The CDR3 region is CASSLEPTPGQGIGSGDLTQYF. CDR3 bases: TGCGCCAGCAGCTTGGAACCAACACCGGGACAGGGGATCGGTAGCGGGGACCTCACGCAGTATTTT.

This clone was seen only once. The chain has TRBV7-3 and TRBJ1-4, with 8 bases that match TRBD1. V shed 2 bases and J 3 bases; nucleotides not matched to a gene: 14. CDR3 length: 19 residues. In germline, CDR1 is SGHTA, CDR2 FQGTGA. The CDR3 bases are TGTGCCAGCAGCTTACTACCCCAGGGGGCGCGTAGGGCTAATGAAAAACTGTTTTTT. It specifies CASSLLPQGARRANEKLFF.

The gene calls are TRBV14 and TRBJ1-2; 7 nucleotides line up with TRBD1. Germline lookup yields CDR1 SGHDN and CDR2 FVKESK. Losses at the gene ends were 1 base for V and 4 bases for J; bases not matched to a gene: 6. The CDR3 is 15 residues long. CDR3 coding DNA: TGTGCCAGCAGCCAAGTTAGGGGGCGCGTCTATGGCTACACCTTC. Translating gives CASSQVRGRVYGYTF.

V gene TRBV18 combines with J gene TRBJ1-1, with D perhaps matching TRBD1 (5 bases). Trimming removed 4 bases from V and 6 bases from J, with 15 bases in between. In germline, CDR1 is KGHSH, CDR2 LQKENI. The CDR3 consists of 14 residues. CDR3 in DNA: TGTGCCAGCTCACGGGTCGTGGGGGAGGCTGAAGCTTTCTTT. Encoded protein: CASSRVVGEAEAFF.

This sequence joins TRBV5-1 and TRBJ2-7; perhaps TRBD1 as D (6 bases). The CDR3 is 13 residues long. Trimming removed 0 bases from V and 3 bases from J, with 7 bases in between. CDR1 is SGHRS, CDR2 YFSETQ, per germline. CDR3 DNA sequence: TGCGCCAGCAGCTTGGAACAGGGCTACGAGCAGTACTTC. Translation gives CASSLEQGYEQYF.

The rearrangement uses TRBV12-5 and TRBJ1-1; 10 positions agree with TRBD1. CDR3 length: 20 residues. V lost 0 bases to trimming and J lost 1 base; unmatched junction nucleotides: 14. CDR1 and CDR2 from the germline V gene are LGHNT and FRNRAP. CDR3 in DNA: TGTGCTAGTGGTTTGGTACCTTGGGGGACAGGGGAGCGGGGGAACACTGAAGCTTTCTTT. It yields the protein CASGLVPWGTGERGNTEAFF.

The rearrangement uses TRBV28 and TRBJ1-5; D perhaps matches TRBD1 (5 bases). V was clipped by 3 bases and J by 7 bases, with 13 bases between them. This CDR3 contains 14 residues. From germline, CDR1 is MDHEN and CDR2 SYDVKM. CDR3: CASSLQGLSQPQHF. The DNA for the CDR3 is TGTGCCAGCAGTTTGCAGGGCCTGAGCCAGCCCCAGCATTTT.

J is TRBJ2-1 and V is TRBV20-1, with D perhaps TRBD2 (5 bases). Deletions cut 6 bases from V and 8 bases from J, with 11 bases between. From germline, CDR1 is DFQATT and CDR2 SNEGSKA (reference sequence). The CDR3 has 11 residues. The CDR3 sequence is CSAGTGDEQFF. Here the CDR3 DNA reads TGCAGTGCAGGAACCGGGGATGAGCAGTTCTTC.

The chain is built from TRBV11-2 and TRBJ2-1, with 9 positions matching TRBD1. Germline values: CDR1 SGHAT, CDR2 FQNNGV. J lost 6 bases, V lost 5 bases, and 8 bases had no gene match. The CDR3 spans 15 residues. The CDR3 DNA reads TGTGCCAGCAGCCACCGGACAGGGGTGGCCAATGAGCAGTTCTTC. Its translation: CASSHRTGVANEQFF.

The chain is built from TRBV11-3 and TRBJ2-2; 8 bases match TRBD2. This CDR3 contains 15 residues. Germline trimming cut 5 bases from V and 4 bases from J; bases unmatched to any gene: 6. Germline V gene data show CDR1 as SGHNT and CDR2 as YENEEA. CDR3 residues: CASSGPGRGTGELFF. The CDR3 DNA is TGTGCCAGCAGCGGGCCCGGGAGGGGCACCGGGGAGCTGTTTTTT. The full variable domain, rest sourced from reference TRBV11-3 and TRBJ2-2, is EAGVVQSPRYKIIEKKQPVAFWCNPISGHNTLYWYLQNLGQGPELLIRYENEEAVDDSQLPKDRFSAERLKGVDSTLKIQPAELGDSAVYLCASSGPGRGTGELFFGEGSRLTVL.

The rearrangement joins TRBV2 to TRBJ2-5, with D possibly TRBD2 on 6 matching bases. CDR3 length: 11 amino acids. Germline-derived CDR1 and CDR2 are SNHLY and FYNNEI. V was pared by 8 bases and J by 8 bases, with 12 bases between. Here the CDR3 DNA reads TGTGCCAGCGTAGGGGAGGTAACCCAGTACTTC. Its protein is CASVGEVTQYF.

This chain connects TRBV18 to TRBJ2-7; a possible D gene is TRBD1 (7 bases). The CDR3 runs 15 residues. Deletions cut 4 bases from V and 0 bases from J, with 13 bases between. CDR1 KGHSH and CDR2 LQKENI come from the germline V gene. The CDR3 DNA reads TGTGCCAGCTCACACCTGGAGGGGGCCTCCTACGAGCAGTACTTC. This translates into CASSHLEGASYEQYF.

V gene TRBV28 combines with J gene TRBJ1-4, with D perhaps TRBD1 (5 bases). The CDR3 has 14 amino acids. The ends were cut back, 6 bases at V and 7 bases at J, with 15 bases in the middle. Germline loops: CDR1 MDHEN, CDR2 SYDVKM. CDR3 sequence reads: CASSPGGVTEKLFF. The CDR3 DNA follows: TGTGCCAGCAGCCCGGGGGGGGTAACTGAAAAACTGTTTTTT.

The V and J genes are TRBV5-1 and TRBJ2-6, with 9 positions matching TRBD1. The CDR3 is 18 amino acids. V lost 3 bases, J lost 4 bases, and 11 bases stayed unmatched. Germline CDR1 and CDR2: SGHRS and YFSETQ. The CDR3 coding sequence is TGCGCCAGCAGCTCGGGACAGGGCTATTCGTCAGGGGCCAACGTCCTGACTTTC. Protein product: CASSSGQGYSSGANVLTF.

The CDR3 bases are TGCGCCAGCAGCTTGGGACCGCGGGGGGACGAGCAGTACTTC. It translates to CASSLGPRGDEQYF. The J gene is TRBJ2-7, the V gene TRBV5-1, with 8 bases that match TRBD2. The CDR3 spans 14 residues. Germline V gene sequence: CDR1 SGHRS, CDR2 YFSETQ. V shed 0 bases and J 5 bases; nucleotides not matched to a gene: 4.

This sequence joins TRBV7-3 and TRBJ2-1; D not certain. The CDR3 is 13 amino acids. Trimming pared 2 bases from V and 7 bases from J, leaving 9 bases between. Germline CDR1 is SGHTA and CDR2 is FQGTGA. The chain's CDR3 is CASSLHSPNEQFF. The CDR3, as DNA: TGTGCCAGCAGCTTACACTCGCCTAATGAGCAGTTCTTC.

The chain links TRBV9 to TRBJ1-4; TRBD1 matches at 7 bases. Germline V CDR1 and CDR2: SGDLS, YYNGEE. The V and J ends lost 0 bases and 4 bases, in that order; junction bases with no gene match: 9. The CDR3 contains 17 residues. CDR3 sequence (DNA): TGTGCCAGCAGCGTAGGGCGATTGGGACAGATTAATGAAAAACTGTTTTTT. The encoded protein is CASSVGRLGQINEKLFF.

In DNA form, the CDR3 reads TGTGCCAGCAGCTTAGATATTGCACAGTCCGGCTATGGCTACACCTTC. This encodes CASSLDIAQSGYGYTF. The chain has TRBV11-2 and TRBJ1-2, with D unresolved. Germline V CDR1 and CDR2: SGHAT, FQNNGV. This CDR3 is built from 16 residues. Trimming took off 0 bases at V and 4 bases at J, with 15 bases between the two ends. The full variable domain, completed using reference TRBV11-2 and TRBJ1-2, is EAGVAQSPRYKIIEKRQSVAFWCNPISGHATLYWYQQILGQGPKLLIQFQNNGVVDDSQLPKDRFSAERLKGVDSTLKIQPAKLEDSAVYLCASSLDIAQSGYGYTFGSGTRLTVV.

The chain employs TRBV25-1 and TRBJ2-3; possibly TRBD2 for D (6 bases). Trimming took 1 base from V and 6 from J, leaving 17 bases between them. CDR1 is MGHDK and CDR2 is SYGVNS in the germline V gene. The CDR3 has 16 amino acids. The CDR3: CASSELRRGYRDTQYF. DNA of the CDR3: TGTGCCAGCAGTGAATTAAGGCGGGGTTATCGGGATACGCAGTATTTT.

This sequence joins TRBV9 and TRBJ2-4, with 7 bases fitting TRBD2. Germline loops: CDR1 SGDLS, CDR2 YYNGEE. The trim removed 3 bases at V and 0 bases at J, leaving 6 bases unmatched. The CDR3 sequence is 16 residues long. DNA for the CDR3: TGTGCCAGCAGCGGGGGGGGAACTATAGCCAAAAACATTCAGTACTTC. The encoded protein is CASSGGGTIAKNIQYF.

The chain has TRBV5-1 and TRBJ1-2; D possibly corresponds to TRBD1 (6 bases). The length of the CDR3 is 13 residues. Germline V gene data show CDR1 as SGHRS and CDR2 as YFSETQ. The ends were cut back, 4 bases at V and 6 bases at J, with 13 bases in the middle. The chain's CDR3 is CASSIQGDDGYTF. CDR3 nucleotides: TGCGCCAGCAGCATACAGGGAGATGATGGCTACACCTTC.

The J gene is TRBJ2-7, the V gene TRBV5-1; 9 nucleotides agree with TRBD2. The CDR3 runs 16 residues. The V gene end was trimmed by 0 bases and the J gene end by 3 bases; junction bases not matched to a gene: 7. Germline CDR1 is SGHRS and CDR2 is YFSETQ. Written as DNA, the CDR3 is TGCGCCAGCAGCTTGGGGCTGACTAGCGGTTACTACGAGCAGTACTTC. It specifies CASSLGLTSGYYEQYF. The full variable domain, completed using reference TRBV5-1 and TRBJ2-7, is KAGVTQTPRYLIKTRGQQVTLSCSPISGHRSVSWYQQTPGQGLQFLFEYFSETQRNKGNFPGRFSGRQFSNSRSEMNVSTLELGDSALYLCASSLGLTSGYYEQYFGPGTRLTVT.

The CDR3 here is CASSSGNYYGYTF. DNA for the CDR3: TGTGCCAGCAGCTCAGGGAATTACTATGGCTACACCTTC. This rearrangement joins TRBV27 to TRBJ1-2, with D perhaps TRBD1 (5 bases). The ends were cut back, 6 bases at V and 3 bases at J, with 11 bases in the middle. This CDR3 contains 13 residues. Germline V CDR1 and CDR2: MNHEY, SMNVEV (reference sequence).

The rearrangement uses TRBV1 and TRBJ2-4; TRBD2, the table's D call, lacks a check against the DNA. TRBV1 is flagged as a pseudogene. CDR3 length: 15 amino acids. In DNA form, the CDR3 reads TGCACCAGCAGCCAGGGGGGGGGCCATGAAAACATTCAGTACTTC. Translated, it gives CTSSQGGGHENIQYF.

CDR3 sequence: CASSDRSGINEQFF. The DNA of the CDR3 is TGTGCCAGCAGTGATCGGAGCGGGATCAATGAGCAGTTCTTC. The chain combines TRBV25-1 with TRBJ2-1, with TRBD2 identical over 7 bases. Germline-derived CDR1 and CDR2 are MGHDK and SYGVNS. The junction had 5 bases not matched to a gene; V was cut back by 3 bases and J by 6 bases. The CDR3 covers 14 residues.

The V gene is TRBV11-3, the J gene TRBJ1-1; 7 bases are a match to TRBD1. The CDR3 has 14 amino acids. From germline, CDR1 is SGHNT and CDR2 YENEEA. The V gene end was trimmed by 2 bases and the J gene end by 1 base; junction bases not matched to a gene: 1. The CDR3 loop reads CASSLNRGNTEAFF. The CDR3 DNA reads TGTGCCAGCAGCTTAAACAGGGGGAACACTGAAGCTTTCTTT. The full variable domain, in which reference TRBV11-3 and TRBJ1-1 provide the parts outside the CDR3, is EAGVVQSPRYKIIEKKQPVAFWCNPISGHNTLYWYLQNLGQGPELLIRYENEEAVDDSQLPKDRFSAERLKGVDSTLKIQPAELGDSAVYLCASSLNRGNTEAFFGQGTRLTVV.

A single count supports this clone. The V gene is TRBV10-3, the J gene TRBJ2-1, with TRBD2 matching over 8 bases. J was trimmed by 7 bases and V by 0 bases; bases with no gene match: 11. CDR1 ENHRY and CDR2 SYGVKD come from the germline V gene. CDR3 length: 17 amino acids. The CDR3 nucleotides read TGTGCCATCAGTGAGTCGAGTGTCGGGGGGGGCCAGAATGAGCAGTTCTTC. It yields the protein CAISESSVGGGQNEQFF.

The chain combines TRBV5-1 with TRBJ2-2; D perhaps matches TRBD2 (7 bases). This CDR3 comprises 15 residues. The V end was cut by 5 bases, the J end by 4 bases, with 15 bases between. Germline CDR1 reads SGHRS; CDR2 reads YFSETQ. The DNA of the CDR3 is TGCGCCAGCAGTTTAGGGGGGGCAATCACCGGGGAGCTGTTTTTT. Translated: CASSLGGAITGELFF.

The V call is TRBV7-6, the J call TRBJ2-2; TRBD2 aligns across 13 bases. Germline trimming cut 5 bases from V and 4 bases from J; bases unmatched to any gene: 4. The germline V gene has CDR1 SGHVS and CDR2 FNYEAQ. This CDR3 has 16 amino acids. The CDR3 spells CASSPGTSGVTGELFF. The CDR3 bases are TGTGCCAGCAGCCCCGGGACTAGCGGGGTCACCGGGGAGCTGTTTTTT. Full variable domain (outside the CDR3, taken from reference TRBV7-6 and TRBJ2-2): GAGVSQSPRYKVTKRGQDVALRCDPISGHVSLYWYRQALGQGPEFLTYFNYEAQQDKSGLPNDRFSAERPEGSISTLTIQRTEQRDSAMYRCASSPGTSGVTGELFFGEGSRLTVL.